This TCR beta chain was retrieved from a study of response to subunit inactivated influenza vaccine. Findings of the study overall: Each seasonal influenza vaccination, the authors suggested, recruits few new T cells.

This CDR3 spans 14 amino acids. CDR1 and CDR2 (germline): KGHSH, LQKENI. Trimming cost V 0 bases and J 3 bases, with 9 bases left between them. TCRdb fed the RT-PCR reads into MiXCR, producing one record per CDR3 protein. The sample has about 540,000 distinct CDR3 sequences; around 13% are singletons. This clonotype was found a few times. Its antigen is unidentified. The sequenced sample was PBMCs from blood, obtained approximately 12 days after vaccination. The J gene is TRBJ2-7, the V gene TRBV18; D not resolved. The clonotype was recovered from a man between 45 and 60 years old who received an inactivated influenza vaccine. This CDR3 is CASSPPQRNYEQYF. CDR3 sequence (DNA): TGTGCCAGCTCACCACCGCAACGTAACTACGAGCAGTACTTC. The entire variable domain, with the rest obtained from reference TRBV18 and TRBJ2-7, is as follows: NAGVMQNPRHLVRRRGQEARLRCSPMKGHSHVYWYRQLPEEGLKFMVYLQKENIIDESGMPKERFSAEFPKEGPSILRIQQVVRGDSAAYFCASSPPQRNYEQYFGPGTRLTVT.